This T cell receptor (beta chain) came from a study of control samples from healthy donors and cancer patients. The method was immunoSEQ multiplex PCR; TCRdb's version includes in-frame clones alone and lacks a portion of them. Found here are about 110,000 clones, roughly four fifths of them singletons; the top ten hold around 6.2%. This clonotype originated in a man aged 18 to 30 in good health. Sequencing input: blood.

The CDR3 nucleotides read TGTGCCAGTAGTATCTGGAAGACCACCGGGGAGCTGTTTTTT. This sequence encodes CASSIWKTTGELFF. The chain links TRBV19 to TRBJ2-2; D is uncertain. CDR1 and CDR2 (germline): LNHDA, SQIVND (reference sequence). V lost 3 bases and J 4 bases, leaving 9 bases between the germline ends. The CDR3 covers 14 residues. The variable domain in full, with the rest retrieved from reference TRBV19 and TRBJ2-2, is DGGITQSPKYLFRKEGQNVTLSCEQNLNHDAMYWYRQDPGQGLRLIYYSQIVNDFQKGDIAEGYSVSREKKESFPLTVTSAQKNPTAFYLCASSIWKTTGELFFGEGSRLTVL.